This TCR beta chain originates from a study of T cell changes during pregnancy in multiple sclerosis. TCRdb keeps only in-frame clones here, not all; method: immunoSEQ multiplex PCR. The repertoire holds about 52,000 clones, 85% to 95% seen once, with 0.6% to 0.85% in the top ten. Germline values: CDR1 LNHDA, CDR2 SQIVND (reference sequence). Deletions cut 9 bases from V and 3 bases from J, with 12 bases between. This CDR3 is built from 12 residues. This chain joins TRBV19 and TRBJ2-7; D not resolved. The receptor was isolated from a female donor with multiple sclerosis, enrolled in a pregnancy study. The starting material was CD4+ T cells from peripheral blood mononuclear cells, obtained in the third trimester of pregnancy. The CDR3 protein is CASSTSRYEQYF. In DNA, the CDR3 is TGTGCCAGCTCGACATCTCGCTACGAGCAGTACTTC.